Described below is a single TCR beta chain sequence and its context. Antigen unknown. Data came from immunoSEQ multiplex PCR; TCRdb stores just in-frame clones and leaves some out. The sample shows around 2.5 million clones, 80% to 95% of them seen only once. The record originates from a study of shared clonotypes between healthy human individuals. Deletions cut 4 bases from V and 7 bases from J, with 19 bases between. The CDR3 is 15 amino acids. The germline gives CDR1 SGHDN, CDR2 FVKESK. Only Caucasian adults living in Nashville, Tennessee served as donors. A CD45RA+ naive subset and a CD45RA-negative memory subset were split from CD4+ cells. Study results and limitations: Richness estimates generally favored naive over memory subsets. In the sorted subsets, rarefaction showed sequencing was incomplete despite large depth.

The origin of this receptor is a man aged 18 to 29 in good health. Some clones in this sample may be carry-over from other donors' samples. The chain has TRBV14 and TRBJ2-5; D possibly corresponds to TRBD2 (5 bases). Sequenced: naive CD4+ T cells from PBMCs. Specified subset: CD45RA+ positively selected. CDR3 sequence reads: CASSRGIVGRGTQYF. The CDR3 bases are TGTGCCAGCAGCCGAGGGATCGTGGGCCGGGGGACCCAGTACTTC.